Described below is a single TCR beta chain sequence and its context. This clone has only one observation. Its antigen is unknown. No much larger clone is present one base from it, and per-base qualities are unavailable. CD8 naive samples were obtained by positive selection for CCR7 among CD45RO-negative cells, yielding a CD45RA+CCR7+ population from which TemRA cells were excluded. Healthy HIV-negative adults with no recently reported acute infections or vaccinations were included as donors. Only Caucasian adults living in Nashville, Tennessee, USA were represented among the donors. After blood collection by leukapheresis, PBMCs were isolated using Ficoll-Histopaque density gradient centrifugation and then cryopreserved in the vapor phase of liquid nitrogen. Analytical flow cytometry was used to check the purity and quantity of every magnetically sorted T cell population. Each sorted fraction had its genomic DNA isolated and then quantified by UV absorbance on a Nanodrop 2000c.

TCR CDR3 regions were amplified from genomic DNA by multiplex PCR using the deep immunoSEQ assay. For each cell subset, the extracted genomic DNA was distributed evenly across all wells of several immunoSEQ 96-well plates, and each plate served as one replicate. Each replicate PCR for sorted subsets received around 0.2 ug genomic DNA, equal to roughly 30,000 T cell genomes. Purified libraries were quantified with a Qubit 3.0 fluorometer, sized on a Bioanalyzer 2100, and re-quantified with the KAPA Library Quantification kit. Every immunoSEQ 96-well plate was sequenced on a separate single-read 150-cycle Illumina NextSeq 550 flow cell. In the original analysis: Because the immunoSEQ output included only junctional sequences and no quality scores, the filtering could not be the same as the filtering used for full-length reads. Sequences were annotated with PyIR, a Python wrapper for IgBLAST v1.9, using IMGT germline references to assign V/J genes and CDR3. Reads with weak V/J assignments (E-value above 1e-6), missing CDR3, stop codons, out-of-frame junctions, or ambiguous translated residues were removed. V3J clonotypes were defined as sequences sharing the same inferred V gene, J gene, and CDR3 amino acid sequence. To compute the percentage overlap between repertoires, the number of shared unique clonotypes was divided by the size of the smaller repertoire. Richness of each repertoire was evaluated using RTK rarefaction, the Chao1 estimator, and Recon v2.1 estimates of unobserved clonotypes. For all TCRbeta clonotypes obtained by the gDNA method from several donors, generation probabilities were computed with OLGA. As stored in TCRdb, this immuneACCESS dataset retains in-frame rearrangements with V and J assigned. A fraction of the clones does not appear; measured against another copy, unresolved V genes explain less than half of the discrepancy, and the remainder lacks a known reason. D and trimming come from the DNA, and the V and J calls and clone size come from that table. The sample table shows millions of clones, and about 93% are seen once. In total, the top ten clones hold 1.5% to 2% of the sample.

This entry belongs to a study of shared clonotypes between healthy human individuals (dated by TCRdb to the early 2020s). Notes on the research overall: A couple of women and three men aged 18 to 49 years were included in the cohort. To increase sequencing depth and limit assay-specific biases, different laboratories used diverse techniques to prepare libraries and sequence TCR repertoires. Between about 0.94 and 8.9 billion PBMCs per donor were obtained by leukapheresis. To estimate repertoire size and how much clonotype sharing occurs between individuals, the study deeply sequenced the blood TCR repertoires of five or six healthy adults. For each donor, CD4 naive and CD4 memory were each given three plates, CD8 naive was given two plates, and CD8 memory was given one plate. The study at large found these results: Larger estimated clonotype richness was generally found for naive subsets than for memory subsets. Sharing across several donors was observed for around 5% of naive CD4, 3% to 4% of naive CD8, about 2.5% of memory CD4, and approximately 0.41% of memory CD8 clonotypes. Sampling was restricted to blood, and TCR repertoires in tissue are likely to differ from TCR repertoires in blood. Based on pairwise subsampling, the degree of clonotype sharing among donors was expected to be affected by sequencing depth. Even with the large sequencing depth, rarefaction of the sorted-subset datasets indicated that sequencing was incomplete. Clonotypes shared by all four sorted-subset donors showed higher generation probabilities than non-shared clonotypes. The genetic and exposure-history diversity represented was limited by the small number of donors.

The CDR3 measures 14 amino acids from cysteine to phenylalanine. Only the CDR3 part of the read is kept: 42 bases, read in frame from the first base. The chain couples TRBV12-2 to TRBJ1-1; the table's TRBD1 call for D was not verified on the DNA. TRBV12-2 is a documented pseudogene. Sequencing was done on a sample of naive CD8+ T cells from PBMCs. The sample's cell subset or site, from its label and the paper: CD45RA+CCR7+. The TCR originated in a man aged 18 to 30 in good health. Some clones in this sample may be carry-over from other donors' samples. The DNA sequence reads TGTGCAAGTCGCCGGCCGGACAGGGGACCTGAAGCTTTCTTT. This codes for CASRRPDRGPEAFF.